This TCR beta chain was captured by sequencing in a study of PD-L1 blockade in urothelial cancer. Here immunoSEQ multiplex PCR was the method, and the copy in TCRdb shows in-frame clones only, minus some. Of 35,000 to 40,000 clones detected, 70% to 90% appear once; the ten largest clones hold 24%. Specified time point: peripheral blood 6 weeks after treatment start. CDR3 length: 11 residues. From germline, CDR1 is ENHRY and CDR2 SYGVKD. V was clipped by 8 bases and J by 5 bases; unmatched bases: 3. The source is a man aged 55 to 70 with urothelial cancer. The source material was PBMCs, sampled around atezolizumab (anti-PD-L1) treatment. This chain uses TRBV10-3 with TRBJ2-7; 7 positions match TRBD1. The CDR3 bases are TGTGCCATCTCCGACAGGGACGAGCAGTACTTC. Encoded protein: CAISDRDEQYF.